This T cell receptor (beta chain) was captured in a study of blood T cell repertoires in COVID-19. Whole-study context: The United States, Italy and Spain were the sources of the acute and convalescent COVID-19 samples. In each case, the material was cDNA or gDNA derived from T cells, B-cell-depleted T cells, or PBMCs.

Original methodology: Counts of nucleated cells, estimated from reference gene primer amplification, were obtained. Repertoires were generated with immunoSEQ multiplex PCR, while TCRdb's copy carries only in-frame clones and drops some. V, J and clone size reflect that table, while D and trimming were determined from the DNA. The sample shows some 97,000 clones, more than 75% of them seen only once. The CDR3 runs to 15 residues. Trimming stripped 6 bases from V and 1 base from J, with 15 bases between. CDR1 and CDR2 (germline): LNHDA, SQIVND (reference sequence). Source material: peripheral blood. The TCR was taken from a man aged 25 to 40 in a cohort sampled during active COVID-19. J is TRBJ2-5 and V is TRBV19; maybe TRBD1 (6 bases). As DNA, the CDR3 is TGTGCCAGTAGGAACAGGGACACCTTCCAAGAGACCCAGTACTTC. Translated, it gives CASRNRDTFQETQYF.